What follows is one T cell receptor (beta chain) and its context. Which antigen it targets is not known. Base qualities are not at hand, and no much larger clone is one base apart. The data are from a study of T cell responses to AZD1222 COVID-19 vaccine (dated by TCRdb to 2020 to 2022). About the study as a whole: TCR sequencing was performed for roughly 240 trial participants, of whom about 200 were given two doses of AZD1222 and some 26 were given two doses of MenACWY control vaccine. Enrollment into the trials was organized by age into subgroups of 18-55, 56-69 and 70-plus years, and those subgroups contained approximately 150, 30 and 60 TCR-sequenced participants, respectively. Here is what the overall study found, with its caveats: In the small 56-69-year group, the increase in depth fell short of significance, most likely because of low power. After two AZD1222 doses, spike-specific TCR breadth and depth were significantly higher than at day 0 and than in MenACWY recipients. The vaccine-associated CD4 TCRs covered the entire spike protein, and the dominant responses fell in regions 160-218 and 743-854. Conclusions about previously exposed vaccinees were limited because only a handful of AZD1222 recipients were SARS-CoV-2 seropositive at baseline. Participants were mostly white British, with more females than males. The authors suggested clonal diversity may have been underestimated. Epitopes outside the regions mutated in the B.1.351 and B.1.1.7 variants were reportedly recognized by nearly half of the unique spike-specific TCRs. Because no samples from the day 14 peak response were available, repertoires could be characterized only after the peak T cell response.

Its CDR3 holds 15 amino acids, cysteine through phenylalanine. This entry keeps only the CDR3 DNA: 45 bases, framed from base 1. Relative to germline, V is missing 10 bases and J is missing 2 bases, with 10 bases of the junction outside any gene match. CDR1 and CDR2 (MNHEY, SMNVEV) derive from the germline V gene (reference sequence). The CDR3 regions of human TCRbeta chains were analyzed by immunosequencing. Per the authors' processing: TCRs in the repertoires were compared against a reference library of SARS-CoV-2-specific TCRs that had been generated with the MIRA antigen-specificity platform. Breadth was defined as the fraction of unique TCRs that were SARS-CoV-2-associated. Depth was defined as the fraction of total T cells that were SARS-CoV-2-associated. Using the MIRA data, each spike-specific TCR was assigned both to the spike region to which the TCR was reactive and to a CD4 or CD8 class. Log10-transformed breadth and depth values were compared by one-way ANOVA with Sidak's multiple comparisons tests. Not all clones reach the TCRdb copy of this immuneACCESS table, which keeps in-frame sequences only. Checked studies attribute under half of the gap to unresolved V genes and leave the rest unexplained. V, J and clone size are taken as reported in that table, and D and trimming were inferred from the DNA itself. Recorded for this sample are more than 80,000 clones; just over 85% of them occurred a single time. 10% of the sample is taken by the ten largest.

In the paper's terms, the time point label means: baseline before first vaccination. Sample treatment or condition, as interpreted from the label and publication: meningococcal conjugate vaccine given as trial control. Vaccinee samples came from UK trials COV001 and COV002, including a single-blind randomized controlled phase 2/3 trial of AZD1222 (ChAdOx1 nCoV-19) in healthy adults. For TCRbeta chain sequencing, PBMC samples were collected from trial participants at day 0 and at day 28 after the second dose. The starting material was peripheral blood, obtained on day 0 of MenACWY control vaccination. The source is an adult in good health. In this chain, TRBV27 is recombined with TRBJ2-5; 10 bases in the junction line up with TRBD2. DNA sequence: TGTGCCACTTCCACCCAGCGGGGGGGACAAGAGACCCAGTACTTC. Translated, it reads CATSTQRGGQETQYF.